The present T cell receptor beta chain was sequenced within a study of T cells in Graves' hyperthyroidism and ophthalmopathy. The CDR3 spans 14 residues. V lost 8 bases, J lost 6 bases, and 11 bases stayed unmatched. Germline lookup yields CDR1 LGHDT and CDR2 YNNKEL (reference sequence). It was RNA transcripts that yielded the amplified TCR beta CDR3 regions. The HTBI primer set drove a first-round RT-PCR of the TCR CDR3. MiXCR was run by TCRdb on the multiplex PCR reads, yielding one entry per CDR3 protein. Among about 600,000 distinct CDR3 sequences, 16% were seen once, and the ten largest hold 2.5% to 4%.

This sequence was found in a woman in her thirties or forties with Graves' ophthalmopathy. The chain uses TRBV3-1 and TRBJ2-3, with 7 bases lining up with TRBD2. Material: blood. The CDR3 DNA is TGTGCCAGCGAACCGGGGGGAAATTTGGATACGCAGTATTTT. As protein: CASEPGGNLDTQYF.